The 27 T cell receptor beta chains given below trace back to one sample, sequenced in a study of OX40 agonist ivuxolimab in advanced cancers. Some clones are missing from TCRdb's copy, which holds only in-frame ones; the method was immunoSEQ multiplex PCR. The table has tens of thousands of clones, 86% seen once. The sequenced sample was CD4+ or CD8+ T cells sorted from blood, obtained in a trial of the OX40 agonist ivuxolimab. Source of these receptors: an adult with an advanced solid tumor such as melanoma, head and neck, liver or kidney cancer.

The chain joins TRBV20-1 to TRBJ1-1; the match to TRBD1 covers 7 bases. Germline V gives CDR1 DFQATT, CDR2 SNEGSKA (reference sequence). The CDR3 extends over 11 amino acids. J gave up 8 bases and V 5 bases, and 5 bases lay outside the gene matches. The CDR3 spells CSAAAGQEAFF. CDR3 in DNA: TGCAGTGCTGCCGCGGGACAGGAAGCTTTCTTT.

The chain is built from TRBV6-5 and TRBJ2-7; D gene unclear. The germline CDR1 and CDR2 sequences are MNHEY and SVGAGI. CDR3 size: 13 residues. Trimming stripped 7 bases from V and 5 bases from J, with 15 bases between. As DNA, the CDR3 is TGTGCCAGCAAGGGTGGGTTGCTCCACGAGCAGTACTTC. Translating it yields CASKGGLLHEQYF.

This chain connects TRBV5-1 to TRBJ2-5, with 9 bases aligning to TRBD1. The V gene's germline CDR1 is SGHRS and CDR2 YFSETQ. Trimming cost V 2 bases and J 5 bases; bases outside gene matches: 16. The CDR3 is 18 residues long. CDR3 coding DNA: TGCGCCAGCAGCTTCGATTACAGGGGGCAGAATGTAGGGGAGACCCAGTACTTC. This codes for CASSFDYRGQNVGETQYF.

The chain recombines TRBV4-1 with TRBJ2-1; D not resolved. There are 12 residues in the CDR3. V lost 4 bases, J lost 6 bases, and 7 bases lay in between. The germline V gene encodes CDR1 MGHRA and CDR2 YSYEKL. The CDR3 spells CASSLGFNEQFF. The CDR3 DNA reads TGCGCCAGCAGCCTCGGATTCAATGAGCAGTTCTTC.

This rearrangement joins TRBV6-1 to TRBJ1-5; TRBD1 is a possible D gene (5 bases). The CDR3 spans 13 residues. Germline V gene sequence: CDR1 MNHNS, CDR2 SASEGT. Between the trimmed V and J ends, which lost 6 bases and 2 bases, there was a span of 8 bases. Here the CDR3 reads CASRMTGNQPQHF. The CDR3 DNA sequence: TGTGCCAGCAGAATGACAGGCAATCAGCCCCAGCATTTT.

The chain carries TRBV7-9 and TRBJ1-6; unclear D gene. The CDR3 loop spans 13 amino acids. The V gene lost 1 base and the J gene lost 9 bases, with 7 bases spanning the gap. From germline, CDR1 is SEHNR and CDR2 FQNEAQ (reference sequence). The CDR3 bases are TGTGCCAGCAGCTTAGGGGGTAGTTCACCCCTCCACTTT. As protein: CASSLGGSSPLHF.

CDR3 protein: CASSQVLGSYNYGYTF. DNA for the CDR3: TGTGCCAGCAGCCAAGTCCTTGGAAGCTACAACTATGGCTACACCTTC. The genes are TRBV5-4 and TRBJ1-2, with no clear D. Germline values: CDR1 SGHNT, CDR2 YYREEE (reference sequence). The CDR3 length is 16 residues. The V gene lost 4 bases and the J gene lost 2 bases, with 18 bases spanning the gap.

The gene calls are TRBV12-5 and TRBJ2-3; 7 bases are a match to TRBD2. Germline V gives CDR1 LGHNT, CDR2 FRNRAP. The CDR3 covers 16 residues. V trimming: 4 bases; J trimming: 2 bases; junction bases outside the gene matches: 9. The CDR3 DNA sequence: TGTGCTAGTGGTTCCCAGCTAGCGGCGTTCACAGATACGCAGTATTTT. This codes for CASGSQLAAFTDTQYF. The full variable domain, in which reference TRBV12-5 and TRBJ2-3 provide the parts outside the CDR3, is DARVTQTPRHKVTEMGQEVTMRCQPILGHNTVFWYRQTMMQGLELLAYFRNRAPLDDSGMPKDRFSAEMPDATLATLKIQPSEPRDSAVYFCASGSQLAAFTDTQYFGPGTRLTVL.

This rearrangement joins TRBV19 to TRBJ2-7; a weak D match, TRBD1 (6 bases). The V end lost 9 bases, the J end lost 0 bases, and 18 bases lay between the germline ends. Germline V gene data show CDR1 as LNHDA and CDR2 as SQIVND (reference sequence). The CDR3 consists of 15 residues. This CDR3 reads CASRRTTGYSYEQYF. CDR3 nucleotide sequence: TGTGCCAGCCGGCGGACGACAGGTTACTCCTACGAGCAGTACTTC.

The chain has TRBV7-9 and TRBJ1-2; D remains ambiguous. The V end was cut by 1 base, the J end by 4 bases, with 7 bases between. CDR1 is SEHNR and CDR2 is FQNEAQ in the germline V gene (reference sequence). The CDR3 spans 13 residues. CDR3 coding DNA: TGTGCCAGCAGCTTAGGGGTTCTCTATGGCTACACCTTC. Translating gives CASSLGVLYGYTF.

This clone was detected a few times. One junction end disagrees with the germline gene, perhaps due to a read error. The chain joins TRBV19 to TRBJ2-3; 9 bases fit TRBD1. The CDR3 spans 12 residues. Germline assignment: CDR1 LNHDA and CDR2 SQIVND (reference sequence). The CDR3 sequence is CASSVGQGQLCF. In DNA, the CDR3 is TGTGCCAGTAGTGTGGGACAGGGACAACTATGTTTT.

V gene TRBV11-2 combines with J gene TRBJ2-3; D gene uncertain. With 3 bases removed from V and 3 bases from J, the gap between germline ends came to 4 bases. The CDR3 has 12 residues. Germline-derived CDR1 and CDR2 are SGHAT and FQNNGV. CDR3 region: CASSLSTDTQYF. CDR3 nucleotide sequence: TGTGCCAGCAGCTTGAGTACAGATACGCAGTATTTT.

This CDR3 is CASSVAGLTRGNSPLHF. CDR3 sequence (DNA): TGTGCCAGCAGTGTGGCGGGACTAACTAGAGGTAATTCACCCCTCCACTTT. V usage is TRBV6-1 and J usage is TRBJ1-6; possibly TRBD1 for D (5 bases). The CDR3 sequence is 17 residues long. Trimming took 4 bases from V and 6 from J, leaving 19 bases between them. Germline V gene sequence: CDR1 MNHNS, CDR2 SASEGT.

This chain uses TRBV27 with TRBJ1-4; D unclear. The CDR3 loop spans 13 amino acids. V was cut by 6 bases and J by 8 bases, with 13 bases left in between. Germline-derived CDR1 and CDR2 are MNHEY and SMNVEV (reference sequence). The CDR3 DNA is TGTGCCAGCAGCGGAATAATAGGGGAAAAACTGTTTTTT. Translated: CASSGIIGEKLFF.

The CDR3 DNA reads as TGTGCCAGCAGTGCCACAGGGGGCGTTGGGAGTACTGAAGCTTTCTTT. It specifies CASSATGGVGSTEAFF. The chain is built from TRBV6-1 and TRBJ1-1, with 9 bases lining up with TRBD1. Germline CDR1 and CDR2: MNHNS and SASEGT. Germline trimming cut 4 bases from V and 5 bases from J; bases unmatched to any gene: 11. The CDR3 runs 16 residues.

The chain uses TRBV7-9 and TRBJ2-5, with 9 positions matching TRBD1. Gene TRBJ2-7 matches the end of the DNA better, so the J call may be wrong. The CDR3 is made up of 16 amino acids. Germline assignment: CDR1 SEHNR and CDR2 FQNEAQ (reference sequence). The CDR3 DNA is TGTGCCAGCAGCTTAGCGTCGGGGACAGGGTATTCCGAGCAGTACTTC. It codes for CASSLASGTGYSEQYF.

The chain joins TRBV4-1 to TRBJ2-3; D could derive from TRBD1 or TRBD2 (5 bases each). CDR1 and CDR2 (germline): MGHRA, YSYEKL. CDR3 size: 16 residues. V was shortened by 1 base and J by 0 bases, with 11 bases between the two germline ends. The CDR3 DNA follows: TGCGCCAGCAGCCAAGCGTGGGGGATTAGCACAGATACGCAGTATTTT. It yields the protein CASSQAWGISTDTQYF.

The chain has TRBV14 and TRBJ1-2; D unclear. Germline CDR1 SGHDN, CDR2 FVKESK. Trimming cost V 0 bases and J 8 bases, with 10 bases left between them. The CDR3 consists of 13 residues. CDR3 bases: TGTGCCAGCAGCCAAGACAGAGGCGAGGGCTACACCTTC. This gives the protein CASSQDRGEGYTF. The full variable domain, in which reference TRBV14 and TRBJ1-2 provide the parts outside the CDR3, is EAGVTQFPSHSVIEKGQTVTLRCDPISGHDNLYWYRRVMGKEIKFLLHFVKESKQDESGMPNNRFLAERTGGTYSTLKVQPAELEDSGVYFCASSQDRGEGYTFGSGTRLTVV.

J is TRBJ1-2 and V is TRBV10-3; weak D call: TRBD1 (5 bases). The CDR3 has 13 amino acids. Germline CDR1 ENHRY, CDR2 SYGVKD. V dropped 3 bases and J dropped 6 bases, with 11 bases sitting between them. The CDR3 sequence: CAISERGQDGYTF. The CDR3 DNA follows: TGTGCCATCAGTGAAAGGGGTCAGGATGGCTACACCTTC.

CDR3 nucleotide sequence: TGTGCCAGCAGTAGGGACAGGAAGCCCACAGATACGCAGTATTTT. Protein: CASSRDRKPTDTQYF. The rearrangement uses TRBV2 and TRBJ2-3; 8 bases are a match to TRBD1. This CDR3 contains 15 residues. Germline CDR1 and CDR2: SNHLY and FYNNEI. After removal of 5 bases from V and 2 bases from J, the junction contained 6 bases not matched to a gene.

V and J are TRBV7-9 and TRBJ1-5; possibly TRBD1 for D (6 bases). The CDR3 extends over 19 amino acids. Trimming took 1 base from V and 3 from J, leaving 22 bases between them. Germline V gives CDR1 SEHNR, CDR2 FQNEAQ (reference sequence). CDR3 amino acids: CASSLGDTTSMGINQPQHF. The CDR3 DNA reads as TGTGCCAGCAGCTTAGGGGACACTACCTCGATGGGCATCAATCAGCCCCAGCATTTT.

This clone has only a few counts. DNA of the CDR3: TGCGCCAGCAGCCCCTGGACAATTGAAGAGACCCAGTACTTC. Its protein product is CASSPWTIEETQYF. The V call is TRBV5-1, the J call TRBJ2-5, with D possibly being TRBD1 (5 bases). Trimming took off 4 bases at V and 3 bases at J, with 13 bases between the two ends. The CDR3 consists of 14 residues. Per the germline V gene, CDR1 is SGHRS and CDR2 is YFSETQ.

The chain uses TRBV7-2 and TRBJ2-7, with 12 bases aligning to TRBD2. Germline CDR1 is SGHTA and CDR2 is FQGNSA. The CDR3 covers 17 residues. Unmatched junction bases numbered 11, after V lost 1 base and J lost 7 bases. This CDR3 is CASSLEVLAGGPGEQYF. CDR3 in DNA: TGTGCCAGCAGCTTAGAGGTGCTAGCGGGGGGGCCAGGGGAGCAGTACTTC.

This clone was detected a few times. The genes are TRBV5-5 and TRBJ2-3, with 9 nucleotides matching TRBD1. This CDR3 spans 15 amino acids. V dropped 2 bases and J dropped 4; count of bases not matched to a gene: 5. Germline values: CDR1 SGHKS, CDR2 YYEKEE (reference sequence). CDR3 in amino acids: CASSFRTGEADTQYF. The CDR3 nucleotides read TGTGCCAGCAGCTTCCGGACAGGGGAGGCAGATACGCAGTATTTT.

The chain has TRBV7-3 and TRBJ2-3; 9 positions match TRBD2. This CDR3 comprises 17 residues. Looked up from germline, CDR1 is SGHTA and CDR2 is FQGTGA. V was clipped by 1 base and J by 1 base; unmatched bases: 6. CDR3 protein: CASSLRLQRGGTDTQYF. In nucleotides, the CDR3 is TGTGCCAGCAGCTTAAGATTACAGCGGGGGGGCACAGATACGCAGTATTTT.

The V and J genes are TRBV5-6 and TRBJ2-2, with D possibly TRBD2 on 6 matching bases. V was pared by 1 base and J by 0 bases, with 10 bases between. This CDR3 has 16 amino acids. The germline V gene has CDR1 SGHDT and CDR2 YYEEEE. This chain's CDR3 is CASSLLGGSNTGELFF. Written as DNA, the CDR3 is TGTGCCAGCAGCTTGCTGGGGGGATCGAACACCGGGGAGCTGTTTTTT.

The V and J genes are TRBV5-5 and TRBJ2-4; a possible D gene is TRBD1 (8 bases). The CDR3 consists of 17 residues. The V end was cut by 2 bases, the J end by 2 bases, with 17 bases between. Germline V gene data show CDR1 as SGHKS and CDR2 as YYEKEE (reference sequence). The CDR3 protein is CASSLLQGGISKNIQYF. CDR3 nucleotide sequence: TGTGCCAGCAGCTTATTACAGGGGGGGATTTCCAAAAACATTCAGTACTTC.